Each of the 30 T cell receptor beta chains below was sequenced from the same sample in a study of identical twins. One entry per CDR3 protein results from TCRdb running MiXCR on the 5' RACE reads. The sample has 510,000 or so distinct CDR3 sequences; about 15% are singletons. This sample also appeared in a second study, on yellow fever vaccine responses in identical twins.

Specimen: CD4+ T cells sorted from blood. Source of these receptors: a woman between 18 and 29 years old in good health.

This clonotype has a handful of counts. The chain uses TRBV2 and TRBJ2-6; 12 nucleotides line up with TRBD2. The germline V gene encodes CDR1 SNHLY and CDR2 FYNNEI. The V gene end was trimmed by 0 bases and the J gene end by 2 bases; junction bases not matched to a gene: 8. The CDR3 has 20 residues. CDR3: CASSEARSSGRAPGANVLTF. Here the CDR3 DNA reads TGTGCCAGCAGTGAAGCGAGGTCTAGCGGGAGGGCCCCTGGGGCCAACGTCCTGACTTTC.

The chain employs TRBV3-1 and TRBJ2-5; no clear D gene. Germline lookup yields CDR1 LGHDT and CDR2 YNNKEL (reference sequence). The V and J ends lost 4 bases and 5 bases respectively, with 11 bases between them. The CDR3 loop spans 13 amino acids. The CDR3 is CASSPSVRETQYF. The DNA of the CDR3 is TGTGCCAGCAGCCCCTCCGTTCGTGAGACCCAGTACTTC.

This clonotype was found a few times. CDR3 DNA sequence: TGTGCCAGCAGTTACCCTACAGGGTCTGGGGCCAACGTCCTGACTTTC. Protein product: CASSYPTGSGANVLTF. The V call is TRBV6-5, the J call TRBJ2-6; D is possibly TRBD1 (6 bases). CDR3 length: 16 residues. V was clipped by 2 bases and J by 1 base, with 9 bases between them. The V gene's germline CDR1 is MNHEY and CDR2 SVGAGI.

The CDR3, as DNA: TGTGCCAGCAGCTTGGCCGGACAGGGGGCGAATCCCTACACCTTC. This translates into CASSLAGQGANPYTF. The chain employs TRBV5-4 and TRBJ1-2, with 11 positions matching TRBD1. V shed 0 bases and J 10 bases; nucleotides not matched to a gene: 8. This CDR3 region has 15 residues. Germline lookup yields CDR1 SGHNT and CDR2 YYREEE (reference sequence).

This clonotype was observed a handful of times. This is likely a read error, given that the CDR3 carries no conserved phenylalanine or tryptophan at its end. The DNA is left out, because the CDR3 cannot be placed on it with certainty; the CDR3 is given as TCRdb lists it. CDR3 in amino acids: CSASMAPGSGGRL. The chain recombines TRBV20-1 with TRBJ2-1; no DNA check was done on the table's D call, TRBD1. Germline V gene lookup returns CDR1 DFQATT and CDR2 SNEGSKA (reference sequence). The CDR3 length equals 13 residues, ends included.

This clonotype showed up just a few times. The genes are TRBV3-1 and TRBJ2-7; TRBD1 or TRBD2 may be the D gene (5 bases each). The CDR3 runs to 15 residues. The V gene's germline CDR1 is LGHDT and CDR2 YNNKEL (reference sequence). Trimming pared 4 bases from V and 5 bases from J, leaving 18 bases between. In DNA form, the CDR3 reads TGTGCCAGCAGCCCGGGACCTCTTCTTGGGAACGAGCAGTACTTC. Protein: CASSPGPLLGNEQYF.

This sequence joins TRBV6-2 or TRBV6-3 and TRBJ1-5, with D perhaps matching TRBD1 (6 bases). V lost 7 bases, J lost 4 bases, and 11 bases lay in between. CDR1 is MNHEY, CDR2 SVGEGT, per germline. The CDR3 is 13 amino acids. The CDR3 DNA is TGTGCCAGCACCCGGACAGTGAATCAGCCCCAGCATTTT. It encodes CASTRTVNQPQHF.

The rearrangement joins TRBV12-3 or TRBV12-4 to TRBJ2-5; the D gene is possibly TRBD2 (6 bases). The length of the CDR3 is 13 residues. The V end lost 4 bases, the J end lost 9 bases, and 15 bases lay between the germline ends. The CDR3 region has the DNA TGTGCCAGCAGTTCCCGGGACTCAAGGGCCCAGTACTTC. Protein: CASSSRDSRAQYF.

The rearrangement links TRBV6-5 to TRBJ1-6; a possible D gene is TRBD1 (6 bases). CDR1 is MNHEY, CDR2 SVGAGI, per germline. The CDR3 contains 14 residues. V lost 1 base, J lost 10 bases, and 11 bases lay in between. CDR3 protein: CASSYWQGNSPLHF. CDR3 nucleotide sequence: TGTGCCAGCAGTTACTGGCAGGGGAACTCACCCCTCCACTTT.

This chain links TRBV20-1 with TRBJ2-5; 9 bases are shared with TRBD1. V shed 5 bases, J shed 6 bases, and the junction held 7 bases outside the gene matches. Germline CDR1 DFQATT, CDR2 SNEGSKA (reference sequence). This CDR3 region has 13 residues. The CDR3 sequence is CSAPRQGDKTQYF. In nucleotides, the CDR3 is TGCAGTGCTCCTCGACAGGGGGATAAGACCCAGTACTTC.

This clonotype occurred a few times. This chain uses TRBV7-9 with TRBJ1-6, with D maybe TRBD1 (5 bases). Trimming removed 2 bases at V and 12 bases at J, with 5 bases between. The CDR3 runs to 11 residues. Germline lookup yields CDR1 SEHNR and CDR2 FQNEAQ (reference sequence). CDR3 DNA: TGTGCCAGCAGCTTACAGGGACCCCTCCACTTT. The encoded protein is CASSLQGPLHF.

The count of this clonotype is one. V is TRBV2 and J is TRBJ1-4; D not certain. CDR3 length equals 15 residues. CDR1 is SNHLY, CDR2 FYNNEI, per germline. The V end lost 2 bases, the J end lost 8 bases, and 15 bases lay between the germline ends. The CDR3 reads CASSENRGISEKLFF. The CDR3 DNA reads as TGTGCCAGCAGTGAAAACAGAGGAATTAGCGAAAAACTGTTTTTT.

In its sample, this clonotype was seen a few times. The chain employs TRBV2 and TRBJ2-5; 12 bases line up with TRBD2. Germline V gene lookup returns CDR1 SNHLY and CDR2 FYNNEI. V shed 7 bases, J shed 3 bases, and the junction held 3 bases outside the gene matches. CDR3 length: 14 amino acids. The CDR3 DNA is TGTGCCAGCAACAGACTAGCGGGGGAAGAGACCCAGTACTTC. It encodes CASNRLAGEETQYF.

The rearrangement joins TRBV20-1 to TRBJ2-1; D call uncertain. The CDR3 has 11 amino acids. V was cut by 5 bases and J by 5 bases, with 7 bases left in between. Germline CDR1 DFQATT, CDR2 SNEGSKA (reference sequence). CDR3 amino acids: CSAPDHNEQFF. CDR3 bases: TGCAGTGCTCCTGACCACAATGAGCAGTTCTTC.

This sequence joins TRBV2 and TRBJ2-2; the match to TRBD2 covers 11 bases. Germline V lookup: CDR1 SNHLY, CDR2 FYNNEI. This CDR3 contains 18 residues. V shed 2 bases and J 4 bases; nucleotides not matched to a gene: 9. The CDR3 nucleotides are TGTGCCAGCAGTGAACGTCTAGCGGGAGGTTCAGGCACCGGGGAGCTGTTTTTT. Its translation: CASSERLAGGSGTGELFF.

This chain links TRBV10-3 with TRBJ2-5; maybe TRBD1 (5 bases). The germline gives CDR1 ENHRY, CDR2 SYGVKD. This CDR3 contains 13 residues. The V and J ends lost 6 bases and 3 bases respectively, with 11 bases between them. The CDR3 DNA sequence: TGTGCCATCAGGGAGACAGCTGAAGAGACCCAGTACTTC. Translating it yields CAIRETAEETQYF.

This clonotype showed up just a few times. V is TRBV20-1 and J is TRBJ2-2; D might be TRBD1 or TRBD2, each matching 5 bases. The CDR3 covers 14 residues. V was pared by 7 bases and J by 1 base, with 13 bases between. Germline V CDR1 and CDR2: DFQATT, SNEGSKA (reference sequence). In nucleotides, the CDR3 is TGCAGTGTTCCGGGACCACAGAACACCGGGGAGCTGTTTTTT. It translates to CSVPGPQNTGELFF.

The chain couples TRBV10-2 to TRBJ1-1; D is perhaps TRBD1 (6 bases). Germline CDR1 is WSHSY and CDR2 is SAAADI. CDR3 length equals 10 residues. Trimming removed 8 bases from V and 10 bases from J, with 11 bases in between. This chain's CDR3 is CASGDTGAFF. The CDR3 DNA is TGCGCCAGCGGGGACACCGGAGCTTTCTTT.

This clonotype was counted only a few times. The chain recombines TRBV11-2 with TRBJ2-7; TRBD2 matches at 8 bases. Germline CDR1 SGHAT, CDR2 FQNNGV. J was trimmed by 0 bases and V by 5 bases; bases with no gene match: 15. The CDR3 runs 18 residues. CDR3 sequence (DNA): TGTGCCAGCAGCCCCCCGGGCTGGTTGCGGGAGGACTCCTACGAGCAGTACTTC. This encodes CASSPPGWLREDSYEQYF.

For the CDR3, the DNA is TGTGCCAGCAGCCAAGGGAATCTTCACAATGAGCAGTTCTTC. It specifies CASSQGNLHNEQFF. V is TRBV3-1 and J is TRBJ2-1, with D unresolved. Trimming cost V 1 base and J 5 bases, with 9 bases left between them. Germline lookup yields CDR1 LGHDT and CDR2 YNNKEL (reference sequence). The CDR3 has 14 amino acids.

The chain employs TRBV3-1 and TRBJ2-1, with 9 positions matching TRBD2. CDR3 size: 16 residues. Germline V lookup: CDR1 LGHDT, CDR2 YNNKEL (reference sequence). V lost 1 base and J lost 8; bases outside the gene matches: 9. Here the CDR3 reads CASSQGIGGRGDEQFF. DNA for the CDR3: TGTGCCAGCAGCCAAGGGATAGGCGGGAGGGGTGATGAGCAGTTCTTC.

This clonotype occurred once. The genes are TRBV5-1 and TRBJ2-3; TRBD2 matches at 10 bases. The CDR3 has 19 residues. Trimming at V came to 3 bases and at J to 8 bases, leaving 21 bases not matched to a gene. Per the germline V gene, CDR1 is SGHRS and CDR2 is YFSETQ. CDR3 protein: CASSYLAPSAGGVVGTQYF. DNA for the CDR3: TGCGCCAGCAGCTACCTAGCCCCCTCAGCGGGGGGGGTTGTTGGTACGCAGTATTTT.

This clonotype showed up just a few times. The chain employs TRBV28 and TRBJ2-7; D is possibly TRBD1 (5 bases). The CDR3 consists of 15 residues. Germline CDR1 and CDR2: MDHEN and SYDVKM. The CDR3 spells CASSFRYKGPGIQDV. In nucleotides, the CDR3 is TGTGCCAGCAGTTTTCGGTACAAGGGTCCAGGTATACAGGACGTC.

The table lists this clonotype with many counts. The gene calls are TRBV5-4 and TRBJ2-3, with D unresolved. The CDR3 length is 13 residues. Germline V gene data show CDR1 as SGHNT and CDR2 as YYREEE (reference sequence). V was pared by 4 bases and J by 5 bases, with 11 bases between. CDR3 region: CASSQDVRDTQYF. DNA for the CDR3: TGTGCCAGCAGCCAGGACGTCAGAGATACGCAGTATTTT.

V gene TRBV20-1 combines with J gene TRBJ2-5, with TRBD2 as a possible D gene (6 bases). Germline V gives CDR1 DFQATT, CDR2 SNEGSKA (reference sequence). Trimming pared 1 base from V and 3 bases from J, leaving 15 bases between. This CDR3 contains 15 residues. For the CDR3, the DNA is TGCAGTGCTAGAGGAGGGGAGGCCTCAAAAGAGACCCAGTACTTC. Its protein product is CSARGGEASKETQYF.

V and J are TRBV9 and TRBJ2-7; 8 nucleotides align to TRBD2. Germline values: CDR1 SGDLS, CDR2 YYNGEE. This CDR3 is built from 14 residues. Trimming at V came to 0 bases and at J to 5 bases, leaving 4 bases not matched to a gene. The chain's CDR3 is CASSVGVSGNEQYF. Written as DNA, the CDR3 is TGTGCCAGCAGCGTAGGCGTTAGCGGGAACGAGCAGTACTTC.

This clonotype was observed many times. The chain employs TRBV20-1 and TRBJ1-2; possibly TRBD1 for D (5 bases). Looked up from germline, CDR1 is DFQATT and CDR2 is SNEGSKA (reference sequence). V lost 0 bases, J lost 4 bases, and 15 bases lay in between. The CDR3 sequence is 15 residues long. In DNA form, the CDR3 reads TGCAGTGCTAGAGATGGACGGGGGGATAGCTATGGCTACACCTTC. It encodes CSARDGRGDSYGYTF.

This chain uses TRBV29-1 with TRBJ2-5; D is ambiguous. Trimming left V 4 bases short and J 2 bases short, with 11 bases between. This CDR3 has 13 amino acids. Germline CDR1 SQVTM, CDR2 ANQGSEA. For the CDR3, the DNA is TGCAGCGTTGGACGCCCGCCTCAAGAGACCCAGTACTTC. As protein: CSVGRPPQETQYF.

This clonotype came up a few times. V usage is TRBV20-1 and J usage is TRBJ1-2, with 9 nucleotides matching TRBD1. This CDR3 has 16 amino acids. Germline V gene sequence: CDR1 DFQATT, CDR2 SNEGSKA (reference sequence). V shed 3 bases and J 1 base; nucleotides not matched to a gene: 9. CDR3 in DNA: TGCAGTGCTAGTAGCGGGACAGGGTTGGGTAACTATGGCTACACCTTC. The encoded protein is CSASSGTGLGNYGYTF.

This clonotype turned up a few times. The V and J genes are TRBV3-1 and TRBJ2-7, with D possibly TRBD1 on 5 matching bases. The V and J ends lost 1 base and 4 bases respectively, with 14 bases between them. The CDR3 runs 15 residues. Per the germline V gene, CDR1 is LGHDT and CDR2 is YNNKEL (reference sequence). The CDR3, as DNA: TGTGCCAGCAGCCAAGTGGTGAGCAGGGCGTACGAGCAGTACTTC. Residues: CASSQVVSRAYEQYF.